Described below is a single T cell receptor (beta chain) sequence and its context. CD8+ and CD4+ T cells taken from blood had their TCR beta sequenced. These data come from a study of CD8 T cells in Susac syndrome. Germline V gives CDR1 MNHEY, CDR2 SVGAGI. The CDR3 loop spans 12 amino acids. The ends were cut back, 8 bases at V and 8 bases at J, with 12 bases in the middle. Reverse transcription of roughly 0.45 to 1 ug RNA was performed with random hexamers. TCRdb re-derived calls from the immunoSEQ multiplex PCR reads in MiXCR, one entry per CDR3 protein. The top ten clones hold less than 0.11% of a sample with roughly 250,000 distinct CDR3 sequences, 96% of them seen once.

The rearrangement links TRBV6-5 to TRBJ1-4; possible D gene TRBD1, 6 bases. The origin of this receptor is a human donor with Susac syndrome. The specimen was CD4+ T cells from PBMCs. The CDR3 is CASRRGAEKLFF. The CDR3 DNA reads TGTGCCAGCCGGCGGGGGGCAGAAAAACTGTTTTTT.